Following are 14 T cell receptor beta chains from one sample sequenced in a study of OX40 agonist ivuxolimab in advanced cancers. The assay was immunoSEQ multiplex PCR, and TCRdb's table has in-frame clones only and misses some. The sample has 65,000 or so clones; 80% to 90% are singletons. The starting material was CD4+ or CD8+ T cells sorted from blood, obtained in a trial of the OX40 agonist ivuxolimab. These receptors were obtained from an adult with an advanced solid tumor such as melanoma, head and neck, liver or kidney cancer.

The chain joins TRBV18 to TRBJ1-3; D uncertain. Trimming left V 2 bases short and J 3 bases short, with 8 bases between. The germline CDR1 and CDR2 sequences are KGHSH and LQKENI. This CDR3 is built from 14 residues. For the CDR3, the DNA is TGTGCCAGCTCACCAGAGGTCCTTGGAAACACCATATATTTT. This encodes CASSPEVLGNTIYF.

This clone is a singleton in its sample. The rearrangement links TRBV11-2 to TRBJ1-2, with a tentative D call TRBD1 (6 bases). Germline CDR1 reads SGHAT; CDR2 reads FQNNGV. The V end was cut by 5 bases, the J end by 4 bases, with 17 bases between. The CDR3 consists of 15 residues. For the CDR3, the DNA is TGTGCCAGCAGCGCGAACTTACAGGGCTCCTATGGCTACACCTTC. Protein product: CASSANLQGSYGYTF.

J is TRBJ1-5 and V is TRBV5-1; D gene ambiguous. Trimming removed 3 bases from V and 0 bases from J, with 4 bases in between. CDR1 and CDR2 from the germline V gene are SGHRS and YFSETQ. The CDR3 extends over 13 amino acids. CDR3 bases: TGCGCCAGCAGCTACAATAGCAATCAGCCCCAGCATTTT. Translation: CASSYNSNQPQHF.

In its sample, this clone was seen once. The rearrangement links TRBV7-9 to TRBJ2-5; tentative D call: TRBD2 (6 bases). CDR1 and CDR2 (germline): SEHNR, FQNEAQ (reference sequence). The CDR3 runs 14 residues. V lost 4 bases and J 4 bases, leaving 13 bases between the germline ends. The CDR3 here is CASSSLSGRETQYF. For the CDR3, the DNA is TGTGCCAGCAGCTCCCTTAGCGGTAGAGAGACCCAGTACTTC.

CDR3 sequence: CASSRTGAGEKLFF. The CDR3 DNA reads TGTGCCAGCAGCCGGACAGGGGCTGGGGAAAAACTGTTTTTT. The chain recombines TRBV14 with TRBJ1-4; 9 nucleotides agree with TRBD1. The germline V gene has CDR1 SGHDN and CDR2 FVKESK. The CDR3 has 14 residues. V was pared by 4 bases and J by 8 bases, with 5 bases of the junction left unmatched.

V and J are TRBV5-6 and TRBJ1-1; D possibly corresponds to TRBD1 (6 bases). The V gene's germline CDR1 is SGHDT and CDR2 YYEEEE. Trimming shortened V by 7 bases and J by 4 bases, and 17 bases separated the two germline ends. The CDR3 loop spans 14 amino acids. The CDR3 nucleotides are TGTGCCAGCCGCCCCGGGACACTGAGCACTGAAGCTTTCTTT. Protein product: CASRPGTLSTEAFF.

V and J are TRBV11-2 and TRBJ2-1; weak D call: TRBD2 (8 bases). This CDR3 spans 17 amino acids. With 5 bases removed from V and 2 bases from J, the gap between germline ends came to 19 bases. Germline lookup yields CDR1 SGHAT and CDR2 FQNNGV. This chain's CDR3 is CASSRLSGTVAYNEQFF. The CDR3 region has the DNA TGTGCCAGCAGCCGACTTAGCGGGACAGTTGCCTACAATGAGCAGTTCTTC.

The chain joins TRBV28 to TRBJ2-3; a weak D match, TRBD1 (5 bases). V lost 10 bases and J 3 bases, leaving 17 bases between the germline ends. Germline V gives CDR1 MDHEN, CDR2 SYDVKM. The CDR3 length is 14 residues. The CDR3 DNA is TGTGCCAACTCAGGGCCAGGGAAGACAGATACGCAGTATTTT. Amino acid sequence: CANSGPGKTDTQYF.

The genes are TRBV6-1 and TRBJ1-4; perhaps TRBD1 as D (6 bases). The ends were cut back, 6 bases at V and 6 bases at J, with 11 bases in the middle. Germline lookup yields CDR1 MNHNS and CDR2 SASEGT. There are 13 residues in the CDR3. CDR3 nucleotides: TGTGCCAGCAGGGGACACCGGGATGAAAAACTGTTTTTT. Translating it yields CASRGHRDEKLFF.

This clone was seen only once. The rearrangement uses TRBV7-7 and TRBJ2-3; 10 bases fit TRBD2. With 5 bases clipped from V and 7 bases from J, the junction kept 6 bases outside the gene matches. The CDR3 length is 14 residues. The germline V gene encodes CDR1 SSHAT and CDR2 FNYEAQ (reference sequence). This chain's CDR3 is CASSPGTSVNTQYF. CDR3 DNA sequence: TGTGCCAGCAGCCCCGGGACTAGCGTAAATACGCAGTATTTT.

The CDR3: CASRPYRGPNTEAFF. The CDR3 bases are TGTGCCAGCAGGCCTTACAGGGGGCCGAACACTGAAGCTTTCTTT. The chain uses TRBV6-5 and TRBJ1-1, with TRBD1 identical over 9 bases. The CDR3 is 15 amino acids. CDR1 and CDR2 (germline): MNHEY, SVGAGI. Trimming took 6 bases from V and 1 from J; bases not matched to a gene: 6.

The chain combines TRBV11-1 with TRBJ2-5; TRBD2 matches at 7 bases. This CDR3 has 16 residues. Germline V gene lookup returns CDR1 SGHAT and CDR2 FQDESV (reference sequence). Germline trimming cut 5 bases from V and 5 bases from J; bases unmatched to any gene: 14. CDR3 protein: CASSSRLARDLETQYF. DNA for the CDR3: TGTGCCAGCAGCAGCCGACTAGCCCGAGATTTGGAGACCCAGTACTTC.

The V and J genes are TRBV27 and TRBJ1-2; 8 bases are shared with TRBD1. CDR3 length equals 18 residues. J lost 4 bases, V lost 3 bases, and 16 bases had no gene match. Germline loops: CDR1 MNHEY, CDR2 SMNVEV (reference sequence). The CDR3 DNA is TGTGCCAGCAGTTTTTCCCCCTCGAGGCAGGGGGCTGTCTATGGCTACACCTTC. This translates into CASSFSPSRQGAVYGYTF.

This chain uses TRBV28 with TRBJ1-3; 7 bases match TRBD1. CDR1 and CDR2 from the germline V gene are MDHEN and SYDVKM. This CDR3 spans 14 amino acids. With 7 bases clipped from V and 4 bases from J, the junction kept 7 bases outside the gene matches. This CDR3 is CASIKGASGNTIYF. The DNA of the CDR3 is TGTGCCAGCATAAAGGGGGCTTCGGGAAACACCATATATTTT.